This entry describes one T cell receptor beta chain. Clones were read by immunoSEQ multiplex PCR, and TCRdb kept only the in-frame ones, dropping some. The sample carries about 44,000 clones, around 96% recorded once. The data stem from a study of technical replicates of blood from a handful of donors. Germline lookup yields CDR1 SGHTA and CDR2 FQGNSA. The ends lost 0 bases at V and 3 bases at J; junction bases unmatched: 1. The CDR3 has 15 residues. This clonotype was obtained from a human donor in good health. The sequenced sample was T cells isolated from PBMCs. V usage is TRBV7-2 and J usage is TRBJ2-1; 8 nucleotides align to TRBD2. CDR3 region: CASSLAAGDYNEQFF. The CDR3 DNA follows: TGTGCCAGCAGCTTAGCAGCGGGGGACTACAATGAGCAGTTCTTC.